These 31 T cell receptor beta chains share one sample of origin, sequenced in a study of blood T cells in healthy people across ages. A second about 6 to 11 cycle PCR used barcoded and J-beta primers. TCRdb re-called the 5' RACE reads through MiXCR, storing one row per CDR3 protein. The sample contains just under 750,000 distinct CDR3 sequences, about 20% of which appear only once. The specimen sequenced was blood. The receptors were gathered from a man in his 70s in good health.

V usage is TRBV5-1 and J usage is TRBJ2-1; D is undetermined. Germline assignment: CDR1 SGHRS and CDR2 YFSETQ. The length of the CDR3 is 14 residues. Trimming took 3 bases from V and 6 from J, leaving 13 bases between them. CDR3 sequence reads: CASSSSSTSNEQFF. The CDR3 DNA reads TGCGCCAGCAGCTCCTCCAGCACGAGCAATGAGCAGTTCTTC.

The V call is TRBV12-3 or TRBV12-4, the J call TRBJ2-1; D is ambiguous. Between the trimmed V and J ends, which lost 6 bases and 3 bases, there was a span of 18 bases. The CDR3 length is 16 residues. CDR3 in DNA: TGTGCCAGCAGCCCGAGCCTAGTTCTACTCTACAATGAGCAGTTCTTC. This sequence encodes CASSPSLVLLYNEQFF.

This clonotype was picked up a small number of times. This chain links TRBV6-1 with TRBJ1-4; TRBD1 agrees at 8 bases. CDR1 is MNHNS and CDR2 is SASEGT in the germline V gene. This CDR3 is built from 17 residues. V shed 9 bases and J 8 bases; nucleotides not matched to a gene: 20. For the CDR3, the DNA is TGTGCCAGTGGGTACGGGGGCCAGGGGGCGACGAAGGAAAAACTGTTTTTT. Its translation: CASGYGGQGATKEKLFF.

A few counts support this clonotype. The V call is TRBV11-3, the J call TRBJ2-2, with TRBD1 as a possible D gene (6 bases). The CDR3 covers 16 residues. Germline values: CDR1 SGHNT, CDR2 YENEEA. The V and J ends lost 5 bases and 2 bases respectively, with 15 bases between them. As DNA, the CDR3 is TGTGCCAGCAGCCTTGGGGTACAGGGTAACACCGGGGAGCTGTTTTTT. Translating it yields CASSLGVQGNTGELFF.

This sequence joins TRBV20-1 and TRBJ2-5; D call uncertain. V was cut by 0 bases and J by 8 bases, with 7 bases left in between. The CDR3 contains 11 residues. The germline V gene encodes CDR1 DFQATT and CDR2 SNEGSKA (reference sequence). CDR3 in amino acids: CSARDDITQYF. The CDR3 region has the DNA TGCAGTGCTAGAGATGACATTACCCAGTACTTC.

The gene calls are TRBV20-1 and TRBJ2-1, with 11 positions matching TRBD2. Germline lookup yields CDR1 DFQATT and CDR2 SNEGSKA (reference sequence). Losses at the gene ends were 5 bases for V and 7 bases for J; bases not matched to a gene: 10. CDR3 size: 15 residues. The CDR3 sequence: CSAPVASGRTNEQFF. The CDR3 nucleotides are TGCAGTGCTCCCGTAGCTAGCGGGAGGACAAATGAGCAGTTCTTC.

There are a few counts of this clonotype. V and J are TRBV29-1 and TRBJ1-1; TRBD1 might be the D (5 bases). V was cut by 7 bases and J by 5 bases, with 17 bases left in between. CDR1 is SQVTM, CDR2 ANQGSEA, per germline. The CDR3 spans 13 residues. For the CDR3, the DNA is TGCAGCGCCTGCGGGGCCCCGGGGACTGAAGCTTTCTTT. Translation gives CSACGAPGTEAFF.

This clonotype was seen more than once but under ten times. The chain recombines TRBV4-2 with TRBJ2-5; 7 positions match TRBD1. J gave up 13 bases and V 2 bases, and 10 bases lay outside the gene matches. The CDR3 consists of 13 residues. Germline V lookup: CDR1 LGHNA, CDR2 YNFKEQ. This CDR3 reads CASSQTGQRRLYF. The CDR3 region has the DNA TGTGCCAGCAGCCAAACGGGACAGCGTCGCCTGTACTTC.

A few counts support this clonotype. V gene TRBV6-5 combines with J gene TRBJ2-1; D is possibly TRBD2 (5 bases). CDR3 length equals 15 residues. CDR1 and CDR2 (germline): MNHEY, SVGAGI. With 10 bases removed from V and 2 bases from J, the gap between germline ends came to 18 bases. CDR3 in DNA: TGTGCCACATGTAAAGGACTCCCGGCCTACAATGAGCAGTTCTTC. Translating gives CATCKGLPAYNEQFF.

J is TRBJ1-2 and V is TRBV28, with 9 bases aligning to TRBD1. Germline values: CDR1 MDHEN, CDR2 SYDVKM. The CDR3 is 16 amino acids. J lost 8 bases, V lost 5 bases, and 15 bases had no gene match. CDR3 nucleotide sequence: TGTGCCAGCAGTCCCGTCGACAGGGGGGTTTTGTTGGGCTACACCTTC. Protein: CASSPVDRGVLLGYTF.

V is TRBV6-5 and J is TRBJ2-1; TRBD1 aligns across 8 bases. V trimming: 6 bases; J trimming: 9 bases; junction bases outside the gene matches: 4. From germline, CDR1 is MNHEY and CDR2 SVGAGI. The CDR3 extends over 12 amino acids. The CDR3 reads CASSRTGLEQFF. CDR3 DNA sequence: TGTGCCAGCAGCCGGACAGGGCTTGAGCAGTTCTTC.

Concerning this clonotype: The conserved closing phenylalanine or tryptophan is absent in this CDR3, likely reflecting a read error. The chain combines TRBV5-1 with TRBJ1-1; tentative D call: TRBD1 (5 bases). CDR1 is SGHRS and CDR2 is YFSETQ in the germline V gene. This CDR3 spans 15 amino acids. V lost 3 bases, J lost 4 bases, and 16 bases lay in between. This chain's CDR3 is CASSSLQEVGTEAFS. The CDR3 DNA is TGCGCCAGCAGCTCGTTACAGGAAGTCGGCACTGAAGCTTTCTCT.

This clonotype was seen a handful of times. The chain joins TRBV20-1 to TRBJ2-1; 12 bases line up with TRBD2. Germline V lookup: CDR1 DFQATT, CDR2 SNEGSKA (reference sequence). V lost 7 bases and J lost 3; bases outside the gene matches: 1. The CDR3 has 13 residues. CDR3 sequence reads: CSGTSGDYNEQFF. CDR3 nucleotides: TGCAGTGGGACTAGCGGGGACTACAATGAGCAGTTCTTC.

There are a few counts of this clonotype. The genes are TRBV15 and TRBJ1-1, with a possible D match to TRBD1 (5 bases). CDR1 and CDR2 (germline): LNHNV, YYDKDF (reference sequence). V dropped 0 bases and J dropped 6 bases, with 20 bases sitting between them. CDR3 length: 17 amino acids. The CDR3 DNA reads TGTGCCACCAGCAGAGATGGGGGGAGGATGTCGGGCGCTGAAGCTTTCTTT. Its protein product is CATSRDGGRMSGAEAFF.

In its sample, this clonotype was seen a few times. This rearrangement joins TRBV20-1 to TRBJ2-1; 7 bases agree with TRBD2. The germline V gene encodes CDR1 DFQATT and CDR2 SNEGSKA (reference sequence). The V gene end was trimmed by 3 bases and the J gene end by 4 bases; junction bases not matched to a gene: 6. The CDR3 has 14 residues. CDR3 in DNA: TGCAGTGCTAGCAAAGCGGGACCTTACAATGAGCAGTTCTTC. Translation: CSASKAGPYNEQFF.

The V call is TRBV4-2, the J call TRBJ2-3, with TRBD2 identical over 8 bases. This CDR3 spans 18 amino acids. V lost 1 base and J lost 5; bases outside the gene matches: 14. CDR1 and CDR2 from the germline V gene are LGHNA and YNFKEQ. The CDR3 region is CASSQGASGRDSRDTQYF. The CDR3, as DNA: TGTGCCAGCAGCCAAGGCGCTAGCGGGCGAGATAGTCGAGATACGCAGTATTTT.

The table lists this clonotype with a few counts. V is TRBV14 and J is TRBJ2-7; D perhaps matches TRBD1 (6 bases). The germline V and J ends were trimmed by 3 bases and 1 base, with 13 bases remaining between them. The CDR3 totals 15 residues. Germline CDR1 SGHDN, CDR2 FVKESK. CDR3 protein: CASSHRTVTSYEQYF. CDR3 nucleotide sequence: TGTGCCAGCAGCCACCGGACAGTTACTTCCTACGAGCAGTACTTC.

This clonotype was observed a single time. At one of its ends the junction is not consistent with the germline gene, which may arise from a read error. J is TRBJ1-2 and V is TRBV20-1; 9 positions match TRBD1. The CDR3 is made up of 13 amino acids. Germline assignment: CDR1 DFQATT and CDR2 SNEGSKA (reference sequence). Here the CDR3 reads CSAETGGGFGHTF. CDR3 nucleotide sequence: TGCAGTGCCGAAACAGGGGGCGGATTTGGCCACACCTTC.

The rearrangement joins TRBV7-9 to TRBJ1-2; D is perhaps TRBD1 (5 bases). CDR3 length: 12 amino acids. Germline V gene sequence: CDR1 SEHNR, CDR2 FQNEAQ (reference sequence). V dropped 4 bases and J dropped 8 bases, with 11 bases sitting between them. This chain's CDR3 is CASSWLDTGYTF. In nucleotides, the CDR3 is TGTGCCAGCAGCTGGTTGGACACCGGCTACACCTTC.

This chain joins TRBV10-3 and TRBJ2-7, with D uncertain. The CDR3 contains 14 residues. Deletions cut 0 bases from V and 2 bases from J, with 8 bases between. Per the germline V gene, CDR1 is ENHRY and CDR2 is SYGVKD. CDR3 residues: CAISESNFPYEQYF. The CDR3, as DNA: TGTGCCATCAGTGAGTCAAACTTTCCCTACGAGCAGTACTTC.

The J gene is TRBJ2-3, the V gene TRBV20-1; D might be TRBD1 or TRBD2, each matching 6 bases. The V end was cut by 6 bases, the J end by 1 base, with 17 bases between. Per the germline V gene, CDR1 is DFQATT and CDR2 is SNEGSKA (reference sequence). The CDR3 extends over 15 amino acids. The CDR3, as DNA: TGCAGTGCAAAAGGGGGGCCCTGGGGCACAGATACGCAGTATTTT. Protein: CSAKGGPWGTDTQYF.

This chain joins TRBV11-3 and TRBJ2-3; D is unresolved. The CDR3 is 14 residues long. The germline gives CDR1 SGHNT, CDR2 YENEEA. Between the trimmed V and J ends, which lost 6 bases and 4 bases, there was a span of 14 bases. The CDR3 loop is CASSLKLFSDTQYF. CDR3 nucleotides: TGTGCCAGCAGTCTAAAGCTCTTTTCAGATACGCAGTATTTT.

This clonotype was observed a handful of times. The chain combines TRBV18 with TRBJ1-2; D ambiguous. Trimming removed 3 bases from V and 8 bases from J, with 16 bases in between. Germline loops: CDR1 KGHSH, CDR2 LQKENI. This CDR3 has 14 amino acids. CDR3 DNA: TGTGCCAGCTCACCCACAGAGACCGTGGGGGGCTACACCTTC. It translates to CASSPTETVGGYTF.

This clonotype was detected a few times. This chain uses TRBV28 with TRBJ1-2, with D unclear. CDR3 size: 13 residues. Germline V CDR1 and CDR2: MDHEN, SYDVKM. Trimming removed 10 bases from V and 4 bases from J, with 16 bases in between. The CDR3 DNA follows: TGTGCCATCCAAGGCACAGACATCTATGGCTACACCTTC. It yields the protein CAIQGTDIYGYTF.

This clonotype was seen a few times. The CDR3 DNA sequence: TGTGCCAGCAGCTTAAACCTAGCGGGGAGCAATGAGCAGTTCTTC. Protein: CASSLNLAGSNEQFF. The rearrangement joins TRBV11-2 to TRBJ2-1; the match to TRBD2 covers 9 bases. V trimming: 2 bases; J trimming: 6 bases; junction bases outside the gene matches: 5. The CDR3 runs 15 residues. Per germline, CDR1 SGHAT and CDR2 FQNNGV.

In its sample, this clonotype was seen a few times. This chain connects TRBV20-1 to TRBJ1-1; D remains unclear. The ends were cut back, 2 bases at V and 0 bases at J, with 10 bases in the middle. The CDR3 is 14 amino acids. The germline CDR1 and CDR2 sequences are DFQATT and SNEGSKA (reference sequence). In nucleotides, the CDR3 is TGCAGTGCTAGACCGGACGGCCTGAACACTGAAGCTTTCTTT. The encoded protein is CSARPDGLNTEAFF.

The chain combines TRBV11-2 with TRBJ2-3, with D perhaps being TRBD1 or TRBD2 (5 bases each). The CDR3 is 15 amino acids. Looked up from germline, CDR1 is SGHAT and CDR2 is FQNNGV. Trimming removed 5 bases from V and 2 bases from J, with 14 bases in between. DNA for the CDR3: TGTGCCAGCAGCCCCCGGGACGGGGACACAGATACGCAGTATTTT. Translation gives CASSPRDGDTDTQYF.

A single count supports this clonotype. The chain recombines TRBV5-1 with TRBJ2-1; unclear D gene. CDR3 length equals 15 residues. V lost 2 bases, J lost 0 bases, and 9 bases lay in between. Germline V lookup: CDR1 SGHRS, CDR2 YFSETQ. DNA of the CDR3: TGCGCCAGCAGCTTCAGTGACCCCTCCTACAATGAGCAGTTCTTC. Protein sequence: CASSFSDPSYNEQFF.

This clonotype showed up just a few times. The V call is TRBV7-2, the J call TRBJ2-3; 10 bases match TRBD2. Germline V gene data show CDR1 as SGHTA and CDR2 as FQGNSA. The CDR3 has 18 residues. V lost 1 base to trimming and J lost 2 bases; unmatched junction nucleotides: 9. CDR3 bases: TGTGCCAGCAGCTTAGGCTTACTAGCGGGGCAACCCACAGATACGCAGTATTTT. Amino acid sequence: CASSLGLLAGQPTDTQYF.

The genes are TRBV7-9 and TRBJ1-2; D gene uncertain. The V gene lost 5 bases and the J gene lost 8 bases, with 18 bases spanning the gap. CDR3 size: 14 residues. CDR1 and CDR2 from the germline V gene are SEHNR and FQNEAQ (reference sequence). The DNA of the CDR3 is TGTGCCAGCAGCCCGCGTCCCGACATGTTCGGCTACACCTTC. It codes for CASSPRPDMFGYTF.

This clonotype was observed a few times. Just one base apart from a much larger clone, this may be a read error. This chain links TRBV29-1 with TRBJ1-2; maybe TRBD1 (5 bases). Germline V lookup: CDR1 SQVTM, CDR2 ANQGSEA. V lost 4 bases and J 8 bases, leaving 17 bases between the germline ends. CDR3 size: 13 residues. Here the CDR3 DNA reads TGCAGCGTTGTCCCCCCAGGGAGCTGGGGCTACACCTTC. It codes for CSVVPPGSWGYTF. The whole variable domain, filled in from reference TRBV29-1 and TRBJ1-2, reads SAVISQKPSRDICQRGTSLTIQCQVDSQVTMMFWYRQQPGQSLTLIATANQGSEATYESGFVIDKFPISRPNLTFSTLTVSNMSPEDSSIYLCSVVPPGSWGYTFGSGTRLTVV.